This is a list of T cell receptor beta chains from one sample in a study of beta chain features in type 1 diabetes. Clones were sequenced by immunoSEQ multiplex PCR, and TCRdb holds only the in-frame ones, with some missing. In the table there are about 260,000 clones, about a fifth of which are singletons. The sequencing sample was made of naive CD4+ T cells from blood. These receptors came from a woman aged 40-49 years with type 1 diabetes. The conserved cysteine and the conserved F or W are not part of the CDR3 here. Fields, in order: J gene, V gene, CDR3 length, CDR3 protein.

TRBJ1-2	TRBV9	10	ASSEGGSGYT
TRBJ1-5	TRBV28	10	ASSYRLQPQH
TRBJ2-1	TRBV5-1	13	ASSGPGLAGGREF
TRBJ2-3	TRBV2	12	ASVLAGGTDTQY
TRBJ1-1	TRBV2	11	ASETGGNTEAF
TRBJ1-1	TRBV10-3	12	AISELLVNTEAF
TRBJ2-1	TRBV9	12	ASTPRGTVGEQF
TRBJ2-3	TRBV27	12	ASSLAGASDTQY
TRBJ2-5	TRBV7-9	13	ASSPLGHLQETQY
TRBJ2-3	TRBV4-3	13	ASSAWTGSMDTQY
TRBJ2-7	TRBV6-5	12	ASSLDSPWGEQY
TRBJ2-7	TRBV6-1	13	ASSEPQRASYEQY
TRBJ2-3	TRBV4-3	13	ASSQGTGSTDTQY
TRBJ1-5	TRBV18	13	ASSLQGAAGQPQH
TRBJ2-1	TRBV7-9	15	ASRRSRSPGLSNEQF
TRBJ2-7	TRBV18	13	ASSSPGQGVWEQY
TRBJ1-1	TRBV5-4	13	ASSLGDRRNTEAF
TRBJ2-2	TRBV7-3	12	ASSPSGGAGELF
TRBJ2-5	TRBV28	14	ASSLKVQGGWETQY
TRBJ1-1	TRBV9	13	ASSVGDRTNTEAF
TRBJ1-5	TRBV30	13	AWSRARGGPSPQH
TRBJ1-5	TRBV2	13	ASSGTGVGNQPQH
TRBJ2-5	TRBV6-6	13	ASRAPTATGETQY
TRBJ2-6	TRBV9	16	ASSDRQFRGSGANVLT
TRBJ2-5	TRBV7-2	14	ASSQRGTGRRETQY
TRBJ1-2	TRBV9	11	ASTRTGGNGYT
TRBJ1-5	TRBV2	11	ASRGTGDQPQH
TRBJ1-1	TRBV18	14	ASSPRDILSDTEAF
TRBJ1-1	TRBV12-2	11	ASRPLANTEAF
TRBJ1-2	TRBV30	11	AWSGGGTYGYT
TRBJ2-5	TRBV7-9	12	ASSLRVLEETQY
TRBJ2-7	TRBV19	12	ASSPDRASYEQY
TRBJ2-1	TRBV29-1	10	SVVPGLNEQF
TRBJ1-1	TRBV30	10	AWSGEGTEAF
TRBJ2-3	TRBV7-9	10	ASSPKRDTQY
TRBJ1-6	TRBV5-1	13	ASSPLGGENSPLH
TRBJ2-5	TRBV5-1	13	ASSWTGGYGETQY
TRBJ2-7	TRBV5-1	12	ASSLTGQPYEQY
TRBJ2-5	TRBV28	13	ASSLAGVLGETQY
TRBJ2-5	TRBV14	12	ASSHRTGYETQY
TRBJ2-7	TRBV9	12	ASSVSLATHEQY
TRBJ2-3	TRBV5-4	12	ASSLSGGPDTQY
TRBJ1-2	TRBV4-2	14	ASSQTPGQLLFGYT
TRBJ1-6	TRBV28	13	ASSLGTANNSPLH
TRBJ2-7	TRBV6-5	12	ASSRDRSSYEQY
TRBJ1-2	TRBV28	13	ASSLTTASNYGYT
TRBJ2-2	TRBV5-1	12	ASSPQGYGGELF
TRBJ2-1	TRBV5-1	13	ASSTSGTSHNEQF
TRBJ2-3	TRBV4-2	10	ASSQDSDTQY
TRBJ2-1	TRBV28	11	ASSSLTGGEQF
TRBJ2-7	TRBV6-5	12	ASAPGPGAWEQY
TRBJ2-5	TRBV5-7	11	ASSCGDQETQY
TRBJ1-2	TRBV7-2	9	ASSPGFGYT
TRBJ1-1	TRBV29-1	10	SVRRGVTEAF
TRBJ2-5	TRBV7-2	11	ASMRGLSETQY
TRBJ2-1	TRBV5-1	13	ASSSGFSGYNEQF
TRBJ1-2	TRBV27	14	ASSPTLRSPPYGYT
TRBJ2-6	TRBV28	12	ASSRGSGANVLT